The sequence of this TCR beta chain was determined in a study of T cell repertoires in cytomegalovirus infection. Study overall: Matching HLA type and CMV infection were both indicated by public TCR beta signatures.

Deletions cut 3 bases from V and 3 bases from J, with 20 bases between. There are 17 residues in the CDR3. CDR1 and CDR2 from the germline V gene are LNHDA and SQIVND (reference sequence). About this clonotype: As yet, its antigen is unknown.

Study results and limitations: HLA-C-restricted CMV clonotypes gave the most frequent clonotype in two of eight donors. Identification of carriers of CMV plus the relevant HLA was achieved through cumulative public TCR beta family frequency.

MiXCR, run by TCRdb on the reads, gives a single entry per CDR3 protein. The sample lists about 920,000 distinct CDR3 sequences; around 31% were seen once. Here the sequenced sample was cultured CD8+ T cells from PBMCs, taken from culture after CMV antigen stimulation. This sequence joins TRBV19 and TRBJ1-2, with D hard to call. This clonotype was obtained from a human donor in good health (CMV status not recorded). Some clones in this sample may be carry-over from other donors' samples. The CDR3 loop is CASSISGQRLPYYGYTF. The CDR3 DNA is TGTGCCAGTAGTATCTCCGGCCAACGCTTACCCTACTATGGCTACACCTTC.